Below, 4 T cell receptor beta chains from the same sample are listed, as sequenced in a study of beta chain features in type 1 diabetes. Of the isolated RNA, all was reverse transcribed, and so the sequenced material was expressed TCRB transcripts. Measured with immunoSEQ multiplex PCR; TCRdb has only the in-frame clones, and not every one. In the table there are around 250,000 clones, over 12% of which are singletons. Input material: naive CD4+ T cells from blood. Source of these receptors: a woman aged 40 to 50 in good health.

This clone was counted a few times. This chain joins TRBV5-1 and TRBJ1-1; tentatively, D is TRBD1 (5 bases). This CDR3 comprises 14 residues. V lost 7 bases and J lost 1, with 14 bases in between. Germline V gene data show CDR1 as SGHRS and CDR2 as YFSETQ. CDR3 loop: CASRGGLGNTEAFF. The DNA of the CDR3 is TGCGCCAGCCGGGGGGGGTTAGGGAACACTGAAGCTTTCTTT.

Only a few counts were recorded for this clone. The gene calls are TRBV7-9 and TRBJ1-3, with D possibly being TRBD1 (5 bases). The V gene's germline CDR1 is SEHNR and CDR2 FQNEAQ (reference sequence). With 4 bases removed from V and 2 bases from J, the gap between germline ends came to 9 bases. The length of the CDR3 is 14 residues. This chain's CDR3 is CASSWGLAGNTIYF. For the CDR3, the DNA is TGTGCCAGCAGCTGGGGCTTGGCTGGAAACACCATATATTTT.

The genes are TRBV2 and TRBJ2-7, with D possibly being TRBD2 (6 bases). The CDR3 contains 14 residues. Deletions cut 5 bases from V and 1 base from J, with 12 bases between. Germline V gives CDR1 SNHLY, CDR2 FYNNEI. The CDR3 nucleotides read TGTGCCAGCAGTTCCGAAGGGACTTCCTACGAGCAGTACTTC. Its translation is CASSSEGTSYEQYF.

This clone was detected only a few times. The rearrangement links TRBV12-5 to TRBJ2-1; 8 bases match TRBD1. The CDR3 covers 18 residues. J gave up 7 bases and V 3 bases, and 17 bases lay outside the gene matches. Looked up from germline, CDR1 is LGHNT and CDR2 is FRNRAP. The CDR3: CASGFYSRGLRTTNEQFF. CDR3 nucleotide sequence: TGTGCTAGTGGTTTTTATTCCAGGGGGCTCCGGACCACGAATGAGCAGTTCTTC.